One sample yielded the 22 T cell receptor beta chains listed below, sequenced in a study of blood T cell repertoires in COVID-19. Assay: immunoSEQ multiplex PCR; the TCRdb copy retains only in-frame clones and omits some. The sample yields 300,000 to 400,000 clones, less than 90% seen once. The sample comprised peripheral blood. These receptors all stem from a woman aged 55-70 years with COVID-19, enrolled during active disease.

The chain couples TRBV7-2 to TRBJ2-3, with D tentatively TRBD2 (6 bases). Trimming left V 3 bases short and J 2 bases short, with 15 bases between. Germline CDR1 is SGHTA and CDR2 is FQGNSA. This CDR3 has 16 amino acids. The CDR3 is CASSFRRRDLTDTQYF. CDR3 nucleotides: TGTGCCAGCAGCTTTCGTCGGCGGGACCTCACAGATACGCAGTATTTT.

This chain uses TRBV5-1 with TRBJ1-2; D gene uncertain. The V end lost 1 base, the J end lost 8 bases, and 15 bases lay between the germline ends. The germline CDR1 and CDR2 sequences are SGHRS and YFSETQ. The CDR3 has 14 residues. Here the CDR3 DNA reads TGCGCCAGCAGCTTGAGCAGGTCGGAGGAGGGCTACACCTTC. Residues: CASSLSRSEEGYTF.

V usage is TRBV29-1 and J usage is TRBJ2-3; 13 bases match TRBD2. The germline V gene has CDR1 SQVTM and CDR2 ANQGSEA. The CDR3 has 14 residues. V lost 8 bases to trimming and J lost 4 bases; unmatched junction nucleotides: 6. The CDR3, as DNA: TGCAGCTCCTCGGGGACTAGCGGGGCAGATACGCAGTATTTT. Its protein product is CSSSGTSGADTQYF.

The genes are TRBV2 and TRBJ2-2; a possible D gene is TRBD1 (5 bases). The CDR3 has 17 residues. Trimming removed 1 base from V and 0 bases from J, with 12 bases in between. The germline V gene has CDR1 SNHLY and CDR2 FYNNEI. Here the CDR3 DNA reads TGTGCCAGCAGTGAAGAGGGGTGGATCGCGAACACCGGGGAGCTGTTTTTT. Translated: CASSEEGWIANTGELFF.

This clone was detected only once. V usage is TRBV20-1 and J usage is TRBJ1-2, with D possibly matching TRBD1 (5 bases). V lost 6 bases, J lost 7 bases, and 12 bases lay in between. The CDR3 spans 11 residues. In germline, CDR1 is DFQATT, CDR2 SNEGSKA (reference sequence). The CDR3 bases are TGCAGTGCGGCGGACATCGTTGGCTACACCTTC. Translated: CSAADIVGYTF.

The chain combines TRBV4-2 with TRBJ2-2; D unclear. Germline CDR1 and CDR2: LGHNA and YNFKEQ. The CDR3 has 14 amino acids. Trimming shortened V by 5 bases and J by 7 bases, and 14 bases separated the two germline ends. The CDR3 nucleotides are TGTGCCAGCAGCGCCGAGCCGCGCTACGGGGAGCTGTTTTTT. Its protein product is CASSAEPRYGELFF.

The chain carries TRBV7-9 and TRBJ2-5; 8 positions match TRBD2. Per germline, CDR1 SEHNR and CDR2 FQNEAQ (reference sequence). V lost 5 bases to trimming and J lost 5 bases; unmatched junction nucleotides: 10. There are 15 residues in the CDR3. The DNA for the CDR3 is TGTGCCAGCAGCCCCCCGGGGGGGTCGGAGGAGACCCAGTACTTC. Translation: CASSPPGGSEETQYF.

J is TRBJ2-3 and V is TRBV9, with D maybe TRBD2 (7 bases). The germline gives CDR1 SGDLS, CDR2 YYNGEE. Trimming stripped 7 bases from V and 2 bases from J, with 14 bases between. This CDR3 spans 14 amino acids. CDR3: CASGGAGSTDTQYF. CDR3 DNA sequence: TGTGCCAGCGGGGGGGCAGGGTCCACAGATACGCAGTATTTT.

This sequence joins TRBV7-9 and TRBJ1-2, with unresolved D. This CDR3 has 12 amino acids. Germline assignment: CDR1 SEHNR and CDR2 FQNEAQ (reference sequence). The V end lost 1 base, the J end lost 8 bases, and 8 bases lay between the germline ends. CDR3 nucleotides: TGTGCCAGCAGCTTAGACACGAGGGGCTACACCTTC. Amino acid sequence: CASSLDTRGYTF.

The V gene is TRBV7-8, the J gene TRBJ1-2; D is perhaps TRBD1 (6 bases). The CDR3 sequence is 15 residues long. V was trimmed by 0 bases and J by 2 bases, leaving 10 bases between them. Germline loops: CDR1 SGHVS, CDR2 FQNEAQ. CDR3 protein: CASSLARGGNYGYTF. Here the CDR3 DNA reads TGTGCCAGCAGCTTAGCGAGGGGGGGCAACTATGGCTACACCTTC.

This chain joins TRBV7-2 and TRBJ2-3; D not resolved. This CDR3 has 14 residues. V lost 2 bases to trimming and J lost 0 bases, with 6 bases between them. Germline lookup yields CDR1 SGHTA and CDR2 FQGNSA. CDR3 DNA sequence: TGTGCCAGCAGCTTAATTACTAGCACAGATACGCAGTATTTT. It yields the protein CASSLITSTDTQYF.

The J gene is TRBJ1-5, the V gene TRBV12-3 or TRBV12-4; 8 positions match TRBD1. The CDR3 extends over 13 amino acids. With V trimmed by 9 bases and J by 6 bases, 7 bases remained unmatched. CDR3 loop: CASIQGVGQPQHF. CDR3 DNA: TGTGCCAGTATACAGGGGGTTGGTCAGCCCCAGCATTTT.

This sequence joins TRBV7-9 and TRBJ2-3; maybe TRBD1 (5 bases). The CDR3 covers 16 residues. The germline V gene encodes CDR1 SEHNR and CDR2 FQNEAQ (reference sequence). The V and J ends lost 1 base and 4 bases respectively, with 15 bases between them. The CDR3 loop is CASSLGWGRLADTQYF. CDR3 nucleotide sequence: TGTGCCAGCAGCTTAGGATGGGGCCGCCTCGCAGATACGCAGTATTTT.

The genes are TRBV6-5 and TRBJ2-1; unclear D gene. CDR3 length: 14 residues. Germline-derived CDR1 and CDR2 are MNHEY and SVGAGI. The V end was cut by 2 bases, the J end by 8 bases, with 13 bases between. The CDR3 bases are TGTGCCAGCAGTTACGTGATGACTGGCTATGAGCAGTTCTTC. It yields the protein CASSYVMTGYEQFF.

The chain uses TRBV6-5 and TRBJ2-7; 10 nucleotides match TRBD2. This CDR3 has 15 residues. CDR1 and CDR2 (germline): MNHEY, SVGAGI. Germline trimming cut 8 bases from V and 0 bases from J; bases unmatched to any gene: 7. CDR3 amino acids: CASLTSSGGSYEQYF. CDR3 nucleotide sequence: TGTGCCAGCCTTACCTCTAGCGGGGGCTCCTACGAGCAGTACTTC.

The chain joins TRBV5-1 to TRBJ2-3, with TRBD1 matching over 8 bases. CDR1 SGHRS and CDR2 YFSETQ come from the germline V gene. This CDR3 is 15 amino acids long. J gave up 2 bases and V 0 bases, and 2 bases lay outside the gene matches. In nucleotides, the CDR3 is TGCGCCAGCAGCTTGGCACAGGGGGTCACAGATACGCAGTATTTT. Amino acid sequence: CASSLAQGVTDTQYF.

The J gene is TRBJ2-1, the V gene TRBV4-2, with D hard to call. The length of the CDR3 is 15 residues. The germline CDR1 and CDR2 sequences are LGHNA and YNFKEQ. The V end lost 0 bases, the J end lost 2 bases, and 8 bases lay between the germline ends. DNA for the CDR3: TGTGCCAGCAGCCAAGATATTACAGCCTACAATGAGCAGTTCTTC. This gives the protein CASSQDITAYNEQFF.

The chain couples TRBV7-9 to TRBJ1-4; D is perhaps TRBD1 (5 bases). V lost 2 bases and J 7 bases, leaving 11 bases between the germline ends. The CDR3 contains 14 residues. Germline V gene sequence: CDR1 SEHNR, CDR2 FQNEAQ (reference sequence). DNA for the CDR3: TGTGCCAGCAGCTTACTAGGGGAAGGTGAAAAACTGTTTTTT. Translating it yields CASSLLGEGEKLFF.

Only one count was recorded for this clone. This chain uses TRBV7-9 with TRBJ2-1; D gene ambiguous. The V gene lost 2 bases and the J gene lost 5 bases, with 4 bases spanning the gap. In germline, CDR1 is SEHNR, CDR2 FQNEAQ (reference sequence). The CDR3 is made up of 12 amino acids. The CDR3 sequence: CASSLSNNEQFF. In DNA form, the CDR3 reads TGTGCCAGCAGCTTATCTAACAATGAGCAGTTCTTC.

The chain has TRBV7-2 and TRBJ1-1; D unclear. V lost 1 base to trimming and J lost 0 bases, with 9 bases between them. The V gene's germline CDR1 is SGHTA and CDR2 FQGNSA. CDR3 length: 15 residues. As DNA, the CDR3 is TGTGCCAGCAGCTTAGTTGGCACACTGAACACTGAAGCTTTCTTT. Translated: CASSLVGTLNTEAFF.

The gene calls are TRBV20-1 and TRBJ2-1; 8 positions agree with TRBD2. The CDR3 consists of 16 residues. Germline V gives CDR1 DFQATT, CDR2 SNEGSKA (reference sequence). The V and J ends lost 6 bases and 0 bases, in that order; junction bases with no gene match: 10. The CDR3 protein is CSASNQRGSSYNEQFF. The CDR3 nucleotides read TGCAGTGCCAGTAACCAGCGGGGGAGCTCCTACAATGAGCAGTTCTTC.

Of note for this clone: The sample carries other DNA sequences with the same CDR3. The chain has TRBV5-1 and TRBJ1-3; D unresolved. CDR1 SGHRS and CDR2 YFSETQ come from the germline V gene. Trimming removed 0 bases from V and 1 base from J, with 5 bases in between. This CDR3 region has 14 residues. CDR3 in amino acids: CASSLDSSGNTIYF. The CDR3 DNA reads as TGCGCCAGCAGCTTGGACAGTTCTGGAAACACCATATATTTT.